These 14 T cell receptor beta chains were all obtained from the same sample, sequenced in a study of cytotoxic CD8 clonotypes in ibrutinib-treated CLL. Assay: immunoSEQ multiplex PCR; the TCRdb copy retains only in-frame clones and omits some. The sample consists of some 200,000 clones, 60% to 80% of them appearing once. Sequencing used PBMCs, obtained after 12 months of ibrutinib treatment. These receptors were obtained from a human donor with chronic lymphocytic leukemia.

The chain couples TRBV28 to TRBJ2-2; 7 bases fit TRBD2. The CDR3 consists of 15 residues. Looked up from germline, CDR1 is MDHEN and CDR2 is SYDVKM. After removal of 10 bases from V and 3 bases from J, the junction contained 11 bases not matched to a gene. CDR3: CAIPAGVVDTGELFF. The CDR3, as DNA: TGTGCCATCCCGGCGGGGGTCGTAGACACCGGGGAGCTGTTTTTT.

This clone was detected a few times. V and J are TRBV5-6 and TRBJ1-1; D not certain. Germline V CDR1 and CDR2: SGHDT, YYEEEE. The CDR3 runs to 14 residues. V lost 2 bases and J lost 3, with 11 bases in between. The CDR3 DNA reads TGTGCCAGCAGCTTTCCCACATGGGACACTGAAGCTTTCTTT. Its translation: CASSFPTWDTEAFF.

The V gene is TRBV7-3, the J gene TRBJ2-2; D is ambiguous. The CDR3 is 14 residues long. Germline V gene lookup returns CDR1 SGHTA and CDR2 FQGTGA. V lost 3 bases and J 5 bases, leaving 10 bases between the germline ends. The CDR3 protein is CASSFPRSTGELFF. The CDR3 bases are TGTGCCAGCAGCTTCCCTAGGTCGACCGGGGAGCTGTTTTTT.

This clone has more than one count but fewer than ten. The chain carries TRBV5-1 and TRBJ2-1; a possible D gene is TRBD1 (5 bases). CDR1 is SGHRS, CDR2 YFSETQ, per germline. Trimming stripped 2 bases from V and 8 bases from J, with 17 bases between. The CDR3 sequence is 15 residues long. The CDR3 loop reads CASSLQAPPGHEQFF. In DNA form, the CDR3 reads TGCGCCAGCAGCTTACAGGCTCCCCCCGGACATGAGCAGTTCTTC.

The chain employs TRBV6-5 and TRBJ2-3; tentatively, D is TRBD2 (6 bases). This CDR3 contains 15 residues. Germline-derived CDR1 and CDR2 are MNHEY and SVGAGI. Between the trimmed V and J ends, which lost 2 bases and 0 bases, there was a span of 9 bases. The DNA of the CDR3 is TGTGCCAGCAGTTACCGCGGGGCGAGCACAGATACGCAGTATTTT. Amino acid sequence: CASSYRGASTDTQYF.

Of note for this clone: The sample holds other DNA sequences that translate to the same CDR3. This chain joins TRBV30 and TRBJ1-2; 10 bases line up with TRBD1. With 2 bases clipped from V and 4 bases from J, the junction kept 4 bases outside the gene matches. The length of the CDR3 is 14 residues. Germline V gene lookup returns CDR1 GTSNPN and CDR2 SVGIG (reference sequence). The CDR3 spells CAWSRGQGSYGYTF. The CDR3 DNA follows: TGTGCCTGGAGTCGGGGACAGGGGAGCTATGGCTACACCTTC.

A remark on this clone: It differs at one base from a far larger clone, so likely a read error. V and J are TRBV7-2 and TRBJ1-3, with 8 bases fitting TRBD1. Per germline, CDR1 SGHTA and CDR2 FQGNSA. This CDR3 contains 14 residues. Losses at the gene ends were 5 bases for V and 1 base for J; bases not matched to a gene: 1. The CDR3 here is CASSRTGSGNTIYF. The DNA of the CDR3 is TGTGCCAGCAGCCGGACAGGGTCTGGAAACACCATATATTTT.

In DNA form, the CDR3 reads TGCGCCAGCAGCTTCGGGGAATCGGGTCAGCCCCAGCATTTT. Residues: CASSFGESGQPQHF. This chain links TRBV5-1 with TRBJ1-5; D remains unclear. The length of the CDR3 is 14 residues. Trimming removed 2 bases at V and 6 bases at J, with 12 bases between. Germline V CDR1 and CDR2: SGHRS, YFSETQ.

The rearrangement links TRBV29-1 to TRBJ2-4; D remains ambiguous. V lost 4 bases, J lost 3 bases, and 16 bases lay in between. CDR3 length equals 15 residues. Germline V lookup: CDR1 SQVTM, CDR2 ANQGSEA. CDR3 protein: CSVASPGRGKNIQYF. The CDR3 coding sequence is TGCAGCGTTGCCTCCCCCGGGCGTGGCAAAAACATTCAGTACTTC.

This clone was picked up one time. This sequence joins TRBV27 and TRBJ2-7; 9 positions agree with TRBD1. The junction had 6 bases not matched to a gene; V was cut back by 4 bases and J by 5 bases. The CDR3 consists of 14 residues. CDR1 is MNHEY and CDR2 is SMNVEV in the germline V gene (reference sequence). The CDR3 spells CASSSGQGWNEQYF. In DNA, the CDR3 is TGTGCCAGCAGTTCCGGACAGGGGTGGAACGAGCAGTACTTC.

The chain is built from TRBV28 and TRBJ1-5; weak D call: TRBD1 (5 bases). This CDR3 is 14 amino acids long. CDR1 MDHEN and CDR2 SYDVKM come from the germline V gene. Trimming left V 4 bases short and J 5 bases short, with 12 bases between. DNA of the CDR3: TGTGCCAGCAGTTACAAAAGGGGAGATCAGCCCCAGCATTTT. As protein: CASSYKRGDQPQHF.

This chain joins TRBV7-2 and TRBJ1-2; D remains unclear. The CDR3 is 11 amino acids. Trimming cost V 4 bases and J 7 bases, with 7 bases left between them. Germline V gene sequence: CDR1 SGHTA, CDR2 FQGNSA. In DNA, the CDR3 is TGTGCCAGCAGCTCTCACTCTGGCTACACCTTC. Its translation: CASSSHSGYTF.

V and J are TRBV18 and TRBJ2-3; TRBD1 agrees at 10 bases. V shed 5 bases, J shed 3 bases, and the junction held 2 bases outside the gene matches. The CDR3 is 14 amino acids. Germline CDR1 reads KGHSH; CDR2 reads LQKENI. In DNA form, the CDR3 reads TGTGCCAGCTCAGGGGACAGGGGTACAGATACGCAGTATTTT. Its protein product is CASSGDRGTDTQYF.

The rearrangement uses TRBV19 and TRBJ1-2; D is undetermined. V gave up 4 bases and J gave up 8 bases, with 8 bases separating them. The CDR3 contains 11 residues. CDR1 is LNHDA, CDR2 SQIVND, per germline (reference sequence). CDR3: CASSNREGYTF. CDR3 bases: TGTGCCAGTAGTAACCGGGAAGGCTACACCTTC.